This TCR beta chain was documented in a study of T cells after yellow fever vaccination (dated by TCRdb to the late 2010s). Some background on the complete study: The SMART-Seq v4 Ultra Low Input RNA kit was used to prepare libraries from fractions with low cell numbers. Two healthy male donors made up the cohort, one aged 18 to 30 years and the other aged 30 to 40 years. To follow T-cell clones before and after primary and booster YFV17D yellow fever vaccination, bulk TCR alpha and beta repertoires were sequenced over time. Blood samples were taken at several timepoints before and after primary and secondary immunization, and bulk PBMC replicates and cell subsets were isolated.

Here is what the overall study found, with its caveats: A small share of clonotypes occurred in both CD4 and CD8 compartments, likely arising from convergent recombination. Because the study included only two donors, the extent to which the findings can be generalized is limited. After the booster, most of the clones that had expanded following primary vaccination were detected again (approximately 95% of CD4 and 80% to 90% of CD8), which suggests that memory was broadly maintained. Computational filtering was needed because FACS-sorted repertoires could contain abundant contaminating clonotypes from the bulk population. The secondary T-cell response was weaker than the primary response but faster, peaking on day 5 instead of day 15.

This clonotype was counted a few times. Its antigen specificity is not known. Base quality data are lacking; no much larger clone is found one base away. TCR cDNA was made using 5'RACE template switching, a step that added a universal primer site and unique molecular identifiers. cDNA synthesis was primed from both the TCR alpha and TCR beta constant segments. Library amplification involved two PCR steps, and the second step added sample barcodes and sequencing adapters. Sequencing of the libraries was done on either Illumina HiSeq 2500 (2x100 bp) or NovaSeq (2x150 bp). Per the authors' processing: MIGEC handled demultiplexing of reads and collapsing into UMI consensus sequences, while MiXCR performed V(D)J alignment. Using edgeR on replicate PBMC samples, clonotypes were called vaccine-responding if FDR was below 0.01 and the log2 fold change was above 5 up to day 15. Bulk clonotypes were assigned CD4 or CD8 identity according to which sequenced CD4 or CD8 repertoire held them at higher abundance. TCRdb handled the public reads itself, with Q25 trimming in fastp and clone calling in MiXCR, and kept productive beta chains. Entries are consolidated by CDR3 protein sequence, retaining the most common genes and DNA. TCRdb's processing, not the authors', yielded these V and J calls. In all, the sample holds about 580,000 distinct CDR3 sequences, and less than 20% of those were seen once. Jointly, the top ten make up around a sixth of the sample.

The CDR3 goes from the cysteine to the phenylalanine over 17 residues. The sequence is cut down to CDR3 DNA, 51 bases in frame from base 1. V is trimmed back by 7 bases and J by 4 bases, and the junction contains 12 bases that no gene match accounts for. CDR1 is given as MDHEN and CDR2 as SYDVKM, both from the germline V gene. This specimen's treatment or condition label, per the study, means: live attenuated yellow fever vaccine strain. At each blood-draw timepoint, two biological replicates of bulk PBMCs were obtained. A standard Ficoll-Paque protocol was used to isolate PBMCs from peripheral blood. RNA was extracted with TriZol from bulk PBMCs, CD4 and CD8 fractions, and dextramer-positive and dextramer-negative fractions.

The chain is encoded by TRBV28 joined to TRBJ2-1, with TRBD2 identical over 11 junction bases. The TCR originated in a man between 18 and 29 years old who received the YFV17D yellow fever vaccine. The material was PBMCs, obtained about 5 days after the first yellow fever vaccination. CDR3 protein: CASTGPSGGPGYNEQFF. The sequence in DNA is TGTGCCAGCACCGGCCCTAGCGGGGGGCCTGGATACAATGAGCAGTTCTTC.